One sample yielded the 13 T cell receptor beta chains listed below, sequenced in a study of cytomegalovirus exposure and HLA in healthy donors. PCR was performed using 60 Vbeta and 13 Jbeta primers. Sequenced by immunoSEQ multiplex PCR; TCRdb stores in-frame clones only, minus some. The table has 95,000 to 130,000 clones, roughly four fifths seen once; the top ten hold 1.6%. Specimen: PBMCs. These receptors all stem from a woman between 18 and 30 years old in good health and CMV-seronegative.

The CDR3 sequence: CASSLSRGTGELFF. The CDR3, as DNA: TGCGCCAGCAGCTTGAGTAGGGGGACCGGGGAGCTGTTTTTT. The genes are TRBV5-1 and TRBJ2-2; perhaps TRBD1 as D (6 bases). The V end lost 1 base, the J end lost 5 bases, and 9 bases lay between the germline ends. The germline CDR1 and CDR2 sequences are SGHRS and YFSETQ. The CDR3 contains 14 residues.

The chain has TRBV5-5 and TRBJ1-2; D unresolved. The CDR3 is 16 amino acids. V lost 4 bases and J 6 bases, leaving 22 bases between the germline ends. Per the germline V gene, CDR1 is SGHKS and CDR2 is YYEKEE (reference sequence). In DNA form, the CDR3 reads TGTGCCAGCAGCAGTCGGGGTGTTACGGGTTACCATGGCTACACCTTC. Amino acid sequence: CASSSRGVTGYHGYTF.

The chain joins TRBV19 to TRBJ1-1; no firm D call. In germline, CDR1 is LNHDA, CDR2 SQIVND (reference sequence). V was cut by 3 bases and J by 1 base, with 12 bases left in between. The CDR3 spans 15 residues. CDR3 amino acids: CASSISRRANTEAFF. In DNA form, the CDR3 reads TGTGCCAGTAGTATTTCCCGGAGAGCGAACACTGAAGCTTTCTTT.

J is TRBJ1-2 and V is TRBV28, with D maybe TRBD1 (6 bases). The CDR3 covers 13 residues. CDR1 MDHEN and CDR2 SYDVKM come from the germline V gene. Trimming shortened V by 7 bases and J by 8 bases, and 17 bases separated the two germline ends. Here the CDR3 DNA reads TGTGCCAGCACCCGGAAGCAGGGGAGAGGCTACACCTTC. This gives the protein CASTRKQGRGYTF.

Concerning this clone: An end of the junction does not agree with germline; a read error may underlie this. V usage is TRBV7-9 and J usage is TRBJ1-4; D unclear. This CDR3 is 12 amino acids long. CDR1 SEHNR and CDR2 FQNEAQ come from the germline V gene (reference sequence). The CDR3 protein is CSSSLGGPPKSF. DNA for the CDR3: TGTTCCAGCAGCTTAGGCGGTCCTCCAAAATCGTTT.

This clone turned up a few times. The chain combines TRBV5-6 with TRBJ2-5, with D perhaps TRBD1 (6 bases). The CDR3 totals 15 residues. CDR1 is SGHDT, CDR2 YYEEEE, per germline. V gave up 1 base and J gave up 2 bases, with 12 bases separating them. The CDR3 sequence: CASSLPGHSQETQYF. The CDR3 DNA is TGTGCCAGCAGCTTGCCGGGACATTCGCAAGAGACCCAGTACTTC.

This clone was seen a handful of times. V usage is TRBV5-6 and J usage is TRBJ1-2, with 9 bases that match TRBD1. The CDR3 contains 14 residues. V lost 4 bases to trimming and J lost 5 bases; unmatched junction nucleotides: 6. CDR1 SGHDT and CDR2 YYEEEE come from the germline V gene. The CDR3 here is CASSNRDRAYGYTF. The CDR3 region has the DNA TGTGCCAGCAGCAACCGGGACAGGGCATATGGCTACACCTTC.

This chain uses TRBV19 with TRBJ1-5, with a possible D match to TRBD1 (6 bases). The CDR3 sequence is 14 residues long. Trimming removed 3 bases from V and 9 bases from J, with 15 bases in between. CDR1 and CDR2 (germline): LNHDA, SQIVND (reference sequence). The CDR3 reads CASSIPGHPWPQHF. DNA of the CDR3: TGTGCCAGTAGTATTCCGGGACACCCATGGCCCCAGCATTTT.

The V and J genes are TRBV29-1 and TRBJ1-2, with 7 bases that match TRBD1. The CDR3 is 11 amino acids. CDR1 and CDR2 from the germline V gene are SQVTM and ANQGSEA. The junction had 6 bases not matched to a gene; V was cut back by 6 bases and J by 8 bases. Here the CDR3 reads CSVLRGTGYTF. The CDR3 DNA follows: TGCAGCGTCCTCAGGGGGACAGGCTACACCTTC.

The rearrangement uses TRBV7-8 and TRBJ2-7; D is possibly TRBD1 (7 bases). CDR1 SGHVS and CDR2 FQNEAQ come from the germline V gene. The CDR3 has 15 residues. Deletions cut 4 bases from V and 2 bases from J, with 15 bases between. CDR3 loop: CASSSSARGAYEQYF. In nucleotides, the CDR3 is TGTGCCAGCAGCTCCTCCGCCAGGGGGGCCTACGAGCAGTACTTC.

In this sample, this clone is medium-sized. The genes are TRBV6-1 and TRBJ1-4, with TRBD1 identical over 10 bases. The J segment lost 6 bases and the V segment lost 3 bases, leaving 4 bases of the junction unmatched. The CDR3 runs to 15 residues. Looked up from germline, CDR1 is MNHNS and CDR2 is SASEGT. CDR3 protein: CASSEQTGGHEKLFF. CDR3 nucleotide sequence: TGTGCCAGCAGTGAGCAGACAGGGGGCCATGAAAAACTGTTTTTT.

This clone has a handful of counts. Different DNA sequences within this sample yield the same CDR3. This chain uses TRBV30 with TRBJ1-1; the D is unclear. The germline CDR1 and CDR2 sequences are GTSNPN and SVGIG (reference sequence). The CDR3 spans 11 residues. V was cut by 4 bases and J by 2 bases, with 5 bases left in between. CDR3 bases: TGTGCCTGGACCAGAAACACTGAAGCTTTCTTT. Translating it yields CAWTRNTEAFF.

The chain links TRBV30 to TRBJ2-5; 14 nucleotides agree with TRBD2. V was clipped by 0 bases and J by 5 bases; unmatched bases: 2. Germline CDR1 is GTSNPN and CDR2 is SVGIG (reference sequence). This CDR3 spans 15 amino acids. The DNA for the CDR3 is TGTGCCTGGAGTGTGGGACTAGCGGGGGTGGAGACCCAGTACTTC. Protein sequence: CAWSVGLAGVETQYF.